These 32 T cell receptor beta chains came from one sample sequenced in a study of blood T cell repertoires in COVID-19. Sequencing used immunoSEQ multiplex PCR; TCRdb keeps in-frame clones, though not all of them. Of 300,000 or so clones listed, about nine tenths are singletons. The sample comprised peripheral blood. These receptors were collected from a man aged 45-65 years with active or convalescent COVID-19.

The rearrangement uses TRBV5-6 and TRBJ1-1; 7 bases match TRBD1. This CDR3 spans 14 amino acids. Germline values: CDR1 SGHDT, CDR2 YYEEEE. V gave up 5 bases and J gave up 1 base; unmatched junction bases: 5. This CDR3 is CASSYNRGNTEAFF. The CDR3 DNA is TGTGCCAGCAGTTATAACAGGGGGAACACTGAAGCTTTCTTT.

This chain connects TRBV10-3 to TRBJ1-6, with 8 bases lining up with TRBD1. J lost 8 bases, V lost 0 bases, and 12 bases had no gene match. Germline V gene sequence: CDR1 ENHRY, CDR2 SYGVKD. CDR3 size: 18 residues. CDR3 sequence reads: CAISESRGTGGRDSPLHF. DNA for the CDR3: TGTGCCATCAGTGAGTCAAGGGGGACAGGAGGGAGGGATTCACCCCTCCACTTT.

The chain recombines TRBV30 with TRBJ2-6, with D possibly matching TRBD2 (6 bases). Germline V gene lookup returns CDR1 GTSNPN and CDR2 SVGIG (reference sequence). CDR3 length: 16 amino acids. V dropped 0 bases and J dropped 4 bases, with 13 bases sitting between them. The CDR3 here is CAWSVLGGSGANVLTF. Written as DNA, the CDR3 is TGTGCCTGGAGTGTACTGGGGGGATCCGGGGCCAACGTCCTGACTTTC.

DNA for the CDR3: TGTGCCAGCAGCTTGGGACTAGCGGACCGCCCGGAGCAGTTCTTC. This sequence encodes CASSLGLADRPEQFF. The genes are TRBV5-4 and TRBJ2-1, with 9 positions matching TRBD2. Losses at the gene ends were 0 bases for V and 10 bases for J; bases not matched to a gene: 8. The CDR3 runs to 15 residues. Per germline, CDR1 SGHNT and CDR2 YYREEE (reference sequence).

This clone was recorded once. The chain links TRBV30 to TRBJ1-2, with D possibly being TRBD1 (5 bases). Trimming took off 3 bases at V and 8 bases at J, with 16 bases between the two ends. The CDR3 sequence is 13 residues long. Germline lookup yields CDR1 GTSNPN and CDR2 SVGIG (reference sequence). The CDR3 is CAWSPLQGTGYTF. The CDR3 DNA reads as TGTGCCTGGAGCCCCCTTCAGGGTACGGGCTACACCTTC.

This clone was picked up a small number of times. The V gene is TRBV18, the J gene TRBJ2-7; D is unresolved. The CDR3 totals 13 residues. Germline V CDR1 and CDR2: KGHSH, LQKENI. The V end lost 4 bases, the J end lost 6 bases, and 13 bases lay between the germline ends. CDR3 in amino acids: CASSRPSTSEQYF. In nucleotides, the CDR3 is TGTGCCAGCTCACGACCTAGTACTTCCGAGCAGTACTTC.

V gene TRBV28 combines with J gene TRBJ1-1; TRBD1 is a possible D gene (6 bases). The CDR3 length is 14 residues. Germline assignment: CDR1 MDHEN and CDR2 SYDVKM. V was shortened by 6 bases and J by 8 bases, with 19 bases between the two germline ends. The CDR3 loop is CASSTPGTTPEAFF. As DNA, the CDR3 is TGTGCCAGCAGCACTCCCGGGACAACTCCCGAAGCTTTCTTT.

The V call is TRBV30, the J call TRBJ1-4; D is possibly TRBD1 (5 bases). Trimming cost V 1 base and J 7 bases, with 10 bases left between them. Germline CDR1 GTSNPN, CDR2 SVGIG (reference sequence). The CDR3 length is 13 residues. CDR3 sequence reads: CAWSGGEGEKLFF. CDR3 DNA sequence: TGTGCCTGGAGTGGGGGGGAGGGTGAAAAACTGTTTTTT.

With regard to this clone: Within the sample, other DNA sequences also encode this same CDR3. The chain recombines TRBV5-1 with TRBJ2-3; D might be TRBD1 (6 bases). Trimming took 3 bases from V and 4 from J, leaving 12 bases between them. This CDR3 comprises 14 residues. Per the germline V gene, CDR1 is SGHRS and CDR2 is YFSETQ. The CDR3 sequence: CASSWTDFADTQYF. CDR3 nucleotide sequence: TGCGCCAGCAGCTGGACAGACTTCGCAGATACGCAGTATTTT.

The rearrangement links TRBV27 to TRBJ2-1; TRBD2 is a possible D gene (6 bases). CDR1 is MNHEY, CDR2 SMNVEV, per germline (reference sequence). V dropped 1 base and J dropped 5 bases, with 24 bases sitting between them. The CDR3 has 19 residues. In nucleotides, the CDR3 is TGTGCCAGCAGTTTATTCGGCCTGGCGGGGCAAACTGGGCACAATGAGCAGTTCTTC. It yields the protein CASSLFGLAGQTGHNEQFF.

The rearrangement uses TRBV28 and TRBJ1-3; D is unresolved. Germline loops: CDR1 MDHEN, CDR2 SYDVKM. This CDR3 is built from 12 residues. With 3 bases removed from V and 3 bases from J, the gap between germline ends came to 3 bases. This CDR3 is CASSFGGNTIYF. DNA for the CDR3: TGTGCCAGCAGTTTCGGTGGAAACACCATATATTTT.

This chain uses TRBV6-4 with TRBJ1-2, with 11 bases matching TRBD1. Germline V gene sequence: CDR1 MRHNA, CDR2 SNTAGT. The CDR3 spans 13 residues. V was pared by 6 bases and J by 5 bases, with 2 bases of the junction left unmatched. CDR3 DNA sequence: TGTGCCAGCAGCCGGGACAGGGGGTATGGCTACACCTTC. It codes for CASSRDRGYGYTF.

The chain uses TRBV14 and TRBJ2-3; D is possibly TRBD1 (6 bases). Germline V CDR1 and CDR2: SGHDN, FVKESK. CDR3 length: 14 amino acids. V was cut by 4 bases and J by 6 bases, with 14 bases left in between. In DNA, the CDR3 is TGTGCCAGCAGCCCCTACAGGGTAGCGGATACGCAGTATTTT. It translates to CASSPYRVADTQYF.

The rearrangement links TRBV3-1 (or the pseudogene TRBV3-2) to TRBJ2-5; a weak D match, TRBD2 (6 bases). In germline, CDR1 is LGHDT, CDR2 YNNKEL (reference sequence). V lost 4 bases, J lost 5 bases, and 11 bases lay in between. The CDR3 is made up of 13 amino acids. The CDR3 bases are TGTGCCAGCAGCCTAGGTGGGAGGGAGACCCAGTACTTC. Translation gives CASSLGGRETQYF.

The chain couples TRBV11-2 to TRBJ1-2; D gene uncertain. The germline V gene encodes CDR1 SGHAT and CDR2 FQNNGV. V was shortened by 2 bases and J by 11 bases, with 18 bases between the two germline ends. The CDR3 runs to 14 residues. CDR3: CASSLLTGRGGYTF. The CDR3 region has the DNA TGTGCCAGCAGCTTACTAACCGGGAGAGGTGGTTACACCTTC.

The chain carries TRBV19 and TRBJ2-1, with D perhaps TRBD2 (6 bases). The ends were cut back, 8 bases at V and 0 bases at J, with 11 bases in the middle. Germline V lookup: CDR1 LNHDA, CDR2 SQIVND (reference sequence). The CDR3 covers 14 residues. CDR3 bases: TGTGCCAGTCAAGGGACTCTCTCCTACAATGAGCAGTTCTTC. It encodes CASQGTLSYNEQFF.

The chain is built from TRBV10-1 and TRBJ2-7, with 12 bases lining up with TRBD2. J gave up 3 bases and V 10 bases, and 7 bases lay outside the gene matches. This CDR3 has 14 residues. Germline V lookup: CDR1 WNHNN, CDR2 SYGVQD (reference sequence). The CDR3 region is CATETSGGNYEQYF. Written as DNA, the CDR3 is TGCGCCACCGAGACTAGCGGGGGAAACTACGAGCAGTACTTC.

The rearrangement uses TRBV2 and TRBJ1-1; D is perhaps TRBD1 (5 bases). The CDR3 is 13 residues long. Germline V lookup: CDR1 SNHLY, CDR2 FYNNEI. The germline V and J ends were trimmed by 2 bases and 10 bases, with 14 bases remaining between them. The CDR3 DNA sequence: TGTGCCAGCAGTGAAACCACAGCGGGGGGAGCTTTCTTT. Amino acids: CASSETTAGGAFF.

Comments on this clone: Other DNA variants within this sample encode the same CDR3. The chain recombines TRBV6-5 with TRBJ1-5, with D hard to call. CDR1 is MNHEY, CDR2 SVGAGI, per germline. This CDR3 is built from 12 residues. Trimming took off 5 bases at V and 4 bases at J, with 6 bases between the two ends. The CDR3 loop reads CASSTGNQPQHF. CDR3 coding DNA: TGTGCCAGCAGTACGGGAAATCAGCCCCAGCATTTT.

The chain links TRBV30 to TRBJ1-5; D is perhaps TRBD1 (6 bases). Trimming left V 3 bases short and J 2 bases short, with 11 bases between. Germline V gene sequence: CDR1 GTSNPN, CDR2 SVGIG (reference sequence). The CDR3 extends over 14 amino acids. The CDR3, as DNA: TGTGCCTGGAGGGGTCCAGGGGGCAATCAGCCCCAGCATTTT. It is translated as CAWRGPGGNQPQHF.

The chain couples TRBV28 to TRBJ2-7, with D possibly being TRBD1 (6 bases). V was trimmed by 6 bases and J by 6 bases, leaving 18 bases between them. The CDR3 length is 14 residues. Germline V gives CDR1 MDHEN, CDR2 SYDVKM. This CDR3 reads CASSQGRREAEQYF. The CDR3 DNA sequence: TGTGCCAGCAGCCAGGGGCGAAGGGAAGCCGAGCAGTACTTC.

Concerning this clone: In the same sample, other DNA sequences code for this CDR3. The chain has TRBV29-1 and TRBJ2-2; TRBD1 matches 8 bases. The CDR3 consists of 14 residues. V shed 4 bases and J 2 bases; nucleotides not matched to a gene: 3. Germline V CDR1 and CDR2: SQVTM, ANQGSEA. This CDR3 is CSVGGQANTGELFF. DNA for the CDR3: TGCAGCGTTGGGGGACAGGCAAACACCGGGGAGCTGTTTTTT.

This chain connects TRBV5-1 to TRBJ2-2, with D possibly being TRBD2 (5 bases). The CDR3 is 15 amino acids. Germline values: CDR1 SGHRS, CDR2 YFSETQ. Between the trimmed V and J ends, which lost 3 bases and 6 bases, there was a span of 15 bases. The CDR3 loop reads CASSSRTGGAGELFF. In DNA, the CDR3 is TGCGCCAGCAGCTCGCGGACTGGTGGAGCCGGGGAGCTGTTTTTT.

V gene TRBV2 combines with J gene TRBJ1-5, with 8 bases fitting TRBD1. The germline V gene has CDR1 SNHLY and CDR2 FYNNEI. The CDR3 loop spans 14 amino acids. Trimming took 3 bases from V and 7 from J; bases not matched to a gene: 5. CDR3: CASSDRGREQPQHF. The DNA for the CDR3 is TGTGCCAGCAGTGACAGGGGGCGCGAACAGCCCCAGCATTTT.

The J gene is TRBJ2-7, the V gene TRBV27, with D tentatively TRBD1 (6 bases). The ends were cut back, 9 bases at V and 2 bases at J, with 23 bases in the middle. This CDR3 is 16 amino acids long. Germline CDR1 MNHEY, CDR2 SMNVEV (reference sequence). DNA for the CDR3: TGTGCCAGTGGGGGCTCTCGCCACCTGGGAGCCTACGAGCAGTACTTC. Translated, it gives CASGGSRHLGAYEQYF.

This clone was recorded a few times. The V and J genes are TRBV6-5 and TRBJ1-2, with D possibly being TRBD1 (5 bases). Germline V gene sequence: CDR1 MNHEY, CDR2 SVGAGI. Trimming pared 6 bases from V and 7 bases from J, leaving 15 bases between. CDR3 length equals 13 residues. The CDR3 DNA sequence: TGTGCCAGCAGCCAGGGACTATCGGGTGGCTACACCTTC. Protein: CASSQGLSGGYTF.

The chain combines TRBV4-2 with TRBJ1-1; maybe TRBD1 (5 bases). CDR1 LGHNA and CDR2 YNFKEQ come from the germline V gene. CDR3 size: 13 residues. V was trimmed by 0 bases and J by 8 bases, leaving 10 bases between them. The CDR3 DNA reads TGTGCCAGCAGCCAAGAACACGGGGGAGAAGCTTTCTTT. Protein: CASSQEHGGEAFF.

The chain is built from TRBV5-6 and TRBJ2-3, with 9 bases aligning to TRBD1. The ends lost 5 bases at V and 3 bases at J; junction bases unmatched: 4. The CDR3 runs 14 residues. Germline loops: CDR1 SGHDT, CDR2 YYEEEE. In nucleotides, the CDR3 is TGTGCCAGCAGAGACAGGGGGTGGACAGATACGCAGTATTTT. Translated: CASRDRGWTDTQYF.

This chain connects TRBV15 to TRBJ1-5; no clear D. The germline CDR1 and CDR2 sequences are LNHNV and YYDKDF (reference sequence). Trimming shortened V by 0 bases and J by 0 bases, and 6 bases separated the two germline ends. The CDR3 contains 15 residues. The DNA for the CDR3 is TGTGCCACCAGCAGAGACGGACTTAGCAATCAGCCCCAGCATTTT. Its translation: CATSRDGLSNQPQHF.

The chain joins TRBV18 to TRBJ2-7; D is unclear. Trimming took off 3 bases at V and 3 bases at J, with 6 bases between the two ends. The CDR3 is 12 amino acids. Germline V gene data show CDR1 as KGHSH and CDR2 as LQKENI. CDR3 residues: CASSPNLYEQYF. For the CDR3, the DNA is TGTGCCAGCTCACCTAATCTCTACGAGCAGTACTTC.

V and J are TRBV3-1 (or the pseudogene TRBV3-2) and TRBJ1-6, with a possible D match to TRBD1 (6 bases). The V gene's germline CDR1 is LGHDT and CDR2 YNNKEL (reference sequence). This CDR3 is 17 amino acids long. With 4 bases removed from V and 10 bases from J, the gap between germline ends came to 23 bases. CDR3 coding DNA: TGTGCCAGCAGCCGGGTGACAGGCCCTGGGGGTGGATCACCCCTCCACTTT. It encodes CASSRVTGPGGGSPLHF.

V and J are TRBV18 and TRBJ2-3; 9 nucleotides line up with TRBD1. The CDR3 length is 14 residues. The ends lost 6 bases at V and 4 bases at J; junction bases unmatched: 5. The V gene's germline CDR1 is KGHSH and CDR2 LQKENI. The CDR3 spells CASSQRQGADTQYF. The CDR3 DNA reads TGTGCCAGCTCCCAAAGACAGGGGGCAGATACGCAGTATTTT.